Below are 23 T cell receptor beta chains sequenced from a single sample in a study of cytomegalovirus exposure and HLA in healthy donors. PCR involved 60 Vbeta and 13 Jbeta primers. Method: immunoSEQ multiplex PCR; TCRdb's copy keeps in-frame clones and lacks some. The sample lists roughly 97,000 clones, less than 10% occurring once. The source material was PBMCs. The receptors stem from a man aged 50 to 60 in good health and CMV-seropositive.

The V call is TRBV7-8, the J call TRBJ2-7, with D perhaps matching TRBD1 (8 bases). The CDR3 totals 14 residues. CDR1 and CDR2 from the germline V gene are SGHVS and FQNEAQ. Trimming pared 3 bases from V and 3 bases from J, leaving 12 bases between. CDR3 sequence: CASSFTGGGYEQYF. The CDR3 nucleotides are TGTGCCAGCAGCTTCACAGGGGGGGGCTACGAGCAGTACTTC.

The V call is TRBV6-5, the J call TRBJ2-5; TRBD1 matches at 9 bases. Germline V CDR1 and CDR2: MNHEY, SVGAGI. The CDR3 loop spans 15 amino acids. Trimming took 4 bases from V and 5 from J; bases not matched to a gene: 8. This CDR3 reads CASSFGGTGRETQYF. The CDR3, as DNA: TGTGCCAGCAGTTTCGGGGGGACAGGGCGGGAGACCCAGTACTTC.

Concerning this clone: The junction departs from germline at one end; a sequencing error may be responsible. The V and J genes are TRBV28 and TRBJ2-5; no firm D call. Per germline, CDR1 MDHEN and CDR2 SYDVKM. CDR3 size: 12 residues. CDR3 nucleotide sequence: TGTCCCAGCAGCCCCCCTACTGAGACCCAGTACTTC. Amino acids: CPSSPPTETQYF.

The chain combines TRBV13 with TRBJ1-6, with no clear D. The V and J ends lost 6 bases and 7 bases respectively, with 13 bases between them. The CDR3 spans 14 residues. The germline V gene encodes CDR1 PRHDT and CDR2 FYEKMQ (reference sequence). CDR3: CASRPNSGNSPLHF. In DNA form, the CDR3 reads TGTGCCAGCAGGCCGAACAGCGGCAATTCACCCCTCCACTTT.

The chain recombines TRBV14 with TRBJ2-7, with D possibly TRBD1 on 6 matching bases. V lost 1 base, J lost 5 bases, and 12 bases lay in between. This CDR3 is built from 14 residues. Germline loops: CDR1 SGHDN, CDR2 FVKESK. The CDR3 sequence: CASSQVTGYDEQYF. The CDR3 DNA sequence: TGTGCCAGCAGCCAAGTAACAGGGTACGACGAGCAGTACTTC.

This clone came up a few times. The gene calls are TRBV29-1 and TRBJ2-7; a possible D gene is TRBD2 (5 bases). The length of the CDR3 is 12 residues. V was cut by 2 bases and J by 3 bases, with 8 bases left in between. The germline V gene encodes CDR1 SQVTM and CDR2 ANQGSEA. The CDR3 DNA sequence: TGCAGCGTTGAAAAGGGAGTCTACGAGCAGTACTTC. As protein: CSVEKGVYEQYF.

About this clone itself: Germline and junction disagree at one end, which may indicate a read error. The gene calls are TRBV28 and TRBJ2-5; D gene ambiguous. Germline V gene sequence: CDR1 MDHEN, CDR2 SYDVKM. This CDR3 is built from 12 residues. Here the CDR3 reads CASRPPSENQYF. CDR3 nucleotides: TGTGCAAGCAGACCCCCTAGTGAGAACCAGTACTTC.

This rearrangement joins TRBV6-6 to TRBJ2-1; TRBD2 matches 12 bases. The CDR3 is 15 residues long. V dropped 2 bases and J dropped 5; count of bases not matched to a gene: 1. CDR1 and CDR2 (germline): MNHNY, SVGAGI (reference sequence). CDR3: CASSYGLAGNNEQFF. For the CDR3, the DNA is TGTGCCAGCAGTTACGGACTAGCGGGAAACAATGAGCAGTTCTTC.

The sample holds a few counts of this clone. As DNA, the CDR3 is TGTGCCAGCAGCCGGGGACAGGGAATTCCCTACGAGCAGTACTTC. Encoded protein: CASSRGQGIPYEQYF. The rearrangement uses TRBV14 and TRBJ2-7, with TRBD1 matching 9 bases. The V segment lost 4 bases and the J segment 2 bases; nucleotides outside the gene matches: 6. The CDR3 consists of 15 residues. Germline values: CDR1 SGHDN, CDR2 FVKESK.

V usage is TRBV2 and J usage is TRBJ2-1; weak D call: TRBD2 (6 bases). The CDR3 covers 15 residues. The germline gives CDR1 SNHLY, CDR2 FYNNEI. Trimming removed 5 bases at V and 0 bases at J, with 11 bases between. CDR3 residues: CASSPGGSSYNEQFF. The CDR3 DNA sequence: TGTGCCAGCAGTCCCGGGGGAAGCTCCTACAATGAGCAGTTCTTC. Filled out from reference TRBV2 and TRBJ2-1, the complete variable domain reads EPEVTQTPSHQVTQMGQEVILRCVPISNHLYFYWYRQILGQKVEFLVSFYNNEISEKSEIFDDQFSVERPDGSNFTLKIRSTKLEDSAMYFCASSPGGSSYNEQFFGPGTRLTVL.

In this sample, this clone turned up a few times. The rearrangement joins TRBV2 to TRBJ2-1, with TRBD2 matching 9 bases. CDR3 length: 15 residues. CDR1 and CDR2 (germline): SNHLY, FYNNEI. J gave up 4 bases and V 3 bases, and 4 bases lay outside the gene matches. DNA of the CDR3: TGTGCCAGCAGTGAGGGCGGGAGGGGTTACAATGAGCAGTTCTTC. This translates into CASSEGGRGYNEQFF.

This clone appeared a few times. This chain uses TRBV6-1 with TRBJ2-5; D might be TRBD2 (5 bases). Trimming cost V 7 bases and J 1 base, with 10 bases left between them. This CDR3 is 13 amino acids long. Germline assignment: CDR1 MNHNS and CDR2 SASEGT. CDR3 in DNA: TGTGCCAGCACCGGAGCGGTCCAAGAGACCCAGTACTTC. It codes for CASTGAVQETQYF.

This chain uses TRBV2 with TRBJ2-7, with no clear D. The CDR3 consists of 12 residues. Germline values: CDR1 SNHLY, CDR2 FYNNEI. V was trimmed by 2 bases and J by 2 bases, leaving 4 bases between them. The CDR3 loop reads CASSEPTYEQYF. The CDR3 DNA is TGTGCCAGCAGTGAACCAACCTACGAGCAGTACTTC.

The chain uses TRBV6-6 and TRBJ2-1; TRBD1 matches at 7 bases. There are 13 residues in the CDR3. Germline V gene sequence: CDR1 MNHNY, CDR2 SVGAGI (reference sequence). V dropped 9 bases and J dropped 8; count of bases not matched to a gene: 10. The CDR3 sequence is CASGDSGEDEQFF. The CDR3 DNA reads TGTGCCAGTGGGGACAGCGGAGAGGATGAGCAGTTCTTC.

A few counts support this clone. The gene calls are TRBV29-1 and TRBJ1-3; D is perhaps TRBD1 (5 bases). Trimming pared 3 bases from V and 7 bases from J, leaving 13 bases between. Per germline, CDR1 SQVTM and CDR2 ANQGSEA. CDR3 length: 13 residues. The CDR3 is CSVDDSSRNTIYF. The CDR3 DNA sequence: TGCAGCGTTGATGACAGCAGTCGGAACACCATATATTTT.

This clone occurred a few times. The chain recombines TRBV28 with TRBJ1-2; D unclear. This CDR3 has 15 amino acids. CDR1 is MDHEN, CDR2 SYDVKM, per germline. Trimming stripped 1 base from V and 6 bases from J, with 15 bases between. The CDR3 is CASSLSLRVYDGYTF. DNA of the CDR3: TGTGCCAGCAGTTTATCTCTACGGGTTTATGATGGCTACACCTTC.

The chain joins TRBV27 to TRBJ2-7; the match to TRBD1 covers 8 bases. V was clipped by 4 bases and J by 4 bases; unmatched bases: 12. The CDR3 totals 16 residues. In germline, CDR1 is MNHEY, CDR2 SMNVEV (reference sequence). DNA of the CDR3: TGTGCCAGCAGTTCCCTCTCGGACAGGGAAAAATACGAGCAGTACTTC. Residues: CASSSLSDREKYEQYF.

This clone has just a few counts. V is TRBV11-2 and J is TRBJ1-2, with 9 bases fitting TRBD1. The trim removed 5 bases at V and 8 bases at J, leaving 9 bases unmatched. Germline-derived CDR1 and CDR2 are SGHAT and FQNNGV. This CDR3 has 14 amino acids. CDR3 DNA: TGTGCCAGCAGCCGGGACAGGGACGGTCCGGGCTACACCTTC. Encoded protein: CASSRDRDGPGYTF.

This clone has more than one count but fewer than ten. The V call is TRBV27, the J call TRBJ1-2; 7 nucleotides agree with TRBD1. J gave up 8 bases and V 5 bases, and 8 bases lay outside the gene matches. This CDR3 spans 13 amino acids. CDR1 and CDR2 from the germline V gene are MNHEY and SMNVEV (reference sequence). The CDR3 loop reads CASSHDRESGYTF. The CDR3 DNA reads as TGTGCCAGCAGTCACGACAGGGAGAGCGGCTACACCTTC.

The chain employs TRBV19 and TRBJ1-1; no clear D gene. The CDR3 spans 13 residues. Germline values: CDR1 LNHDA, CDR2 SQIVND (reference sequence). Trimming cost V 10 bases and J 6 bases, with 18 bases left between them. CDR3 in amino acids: CATSTRGAPEAFF. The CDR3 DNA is TGTGCCACCTCGACACGGGGAGCCCCTGAAGCTTTCTTT.

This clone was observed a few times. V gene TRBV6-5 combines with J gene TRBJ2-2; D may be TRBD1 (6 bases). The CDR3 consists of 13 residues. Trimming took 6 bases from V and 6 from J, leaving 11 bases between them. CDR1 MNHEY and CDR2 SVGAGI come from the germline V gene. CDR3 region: CASRTGVAGELFF. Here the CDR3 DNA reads TGTGCCAGCAGGACAGGTGTGGCCGGGGAGCTGTTTTTT.

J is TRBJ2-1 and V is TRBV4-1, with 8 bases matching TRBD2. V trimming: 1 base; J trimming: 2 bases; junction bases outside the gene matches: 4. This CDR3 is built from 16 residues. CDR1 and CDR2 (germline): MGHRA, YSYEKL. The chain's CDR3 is CASSQGTSGAYNEQFF. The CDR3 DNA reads TGCGCCAGCAGCCAAGGAACTAGCGGCGCCTACAATGAGCAGTTCTTC.

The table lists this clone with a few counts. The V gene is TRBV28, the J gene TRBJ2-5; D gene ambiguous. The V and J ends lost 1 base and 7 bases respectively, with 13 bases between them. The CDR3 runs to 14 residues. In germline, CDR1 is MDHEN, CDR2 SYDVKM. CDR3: CASSLSSPRGTQYF. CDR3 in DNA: TGTGCCAGCAGTTTATCCAGCCCAAGAGGGACCCAGTACTTC.